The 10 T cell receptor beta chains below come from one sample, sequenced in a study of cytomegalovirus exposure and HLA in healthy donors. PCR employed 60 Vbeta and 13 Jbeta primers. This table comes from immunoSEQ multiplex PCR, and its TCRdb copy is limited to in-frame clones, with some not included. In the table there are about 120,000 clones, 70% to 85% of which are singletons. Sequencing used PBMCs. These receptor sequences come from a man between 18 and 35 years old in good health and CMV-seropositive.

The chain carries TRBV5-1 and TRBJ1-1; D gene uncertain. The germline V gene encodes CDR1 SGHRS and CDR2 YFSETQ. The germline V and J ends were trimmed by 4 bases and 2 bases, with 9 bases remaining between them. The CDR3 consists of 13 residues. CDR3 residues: CASSAGRNTEAFF. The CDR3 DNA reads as TGCGCCAGCAGCGCGGGTCGTAACACTGAAGCTTTCTTT.

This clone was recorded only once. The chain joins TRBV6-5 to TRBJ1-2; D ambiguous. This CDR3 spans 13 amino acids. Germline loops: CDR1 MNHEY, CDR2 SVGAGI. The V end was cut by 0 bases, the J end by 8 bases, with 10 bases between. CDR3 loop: CASSYSNSRGYTF. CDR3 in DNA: TGTGCCAGCAGTTACTCGAACAGTCGGGGCTACACCTTC.

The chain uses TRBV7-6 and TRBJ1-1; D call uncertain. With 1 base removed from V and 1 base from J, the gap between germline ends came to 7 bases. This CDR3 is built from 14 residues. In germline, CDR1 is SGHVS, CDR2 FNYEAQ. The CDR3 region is CASSLGGSNTEAFF. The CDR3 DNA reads TGTGCCAGCAGCTTAGGCGGATCGAACACTGAAGCTTTCTTT.

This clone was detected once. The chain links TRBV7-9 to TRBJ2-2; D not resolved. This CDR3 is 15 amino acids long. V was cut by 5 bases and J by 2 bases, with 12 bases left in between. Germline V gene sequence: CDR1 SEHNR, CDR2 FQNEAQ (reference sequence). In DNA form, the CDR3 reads TGTGCCAGCAGCCCCCGAGGCCAAAACACCGGGGAGCTGTTTTTT. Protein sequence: CASSPRGQNTGELFF.

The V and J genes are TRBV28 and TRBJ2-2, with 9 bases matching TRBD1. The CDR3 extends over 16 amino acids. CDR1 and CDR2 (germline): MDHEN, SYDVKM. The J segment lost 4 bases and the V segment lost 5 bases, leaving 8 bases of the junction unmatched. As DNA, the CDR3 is TGTGCCAGCAGTAATCCGGGACAGGGTTTCACCGGGGAGCTGTTTTTT. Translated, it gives CASSNPGQGFTGELFF.

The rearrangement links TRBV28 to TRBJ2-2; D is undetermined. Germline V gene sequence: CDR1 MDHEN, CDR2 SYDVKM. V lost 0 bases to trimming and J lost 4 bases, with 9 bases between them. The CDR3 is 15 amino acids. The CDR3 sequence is CASSLWSYPTGELFF. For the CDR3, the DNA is TGTGCCAGCAGTTTATGGTCCTACCCCACCGGGGAGCTGTTTTTT.

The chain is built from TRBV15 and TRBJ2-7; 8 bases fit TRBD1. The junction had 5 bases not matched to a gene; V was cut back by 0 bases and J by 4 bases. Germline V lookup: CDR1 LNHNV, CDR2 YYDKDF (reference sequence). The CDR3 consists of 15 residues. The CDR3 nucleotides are TGTGCCACCAGCAGAGATAATCAGGGGGCGTACGAGCAGTACTTC. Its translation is CATSRDNQGAYEQYF. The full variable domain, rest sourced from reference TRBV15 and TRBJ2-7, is DAMVIQNPRYQVTQFGKPVTLSCSQTLNHNVMYWYQQKSSQAPKLLFHYYDKDFNNEADTPDNFQSRRPNTSFCFLDIRSPGLGDTAMYLCATSRDNQGAYEQYFGPGTRLTVT.

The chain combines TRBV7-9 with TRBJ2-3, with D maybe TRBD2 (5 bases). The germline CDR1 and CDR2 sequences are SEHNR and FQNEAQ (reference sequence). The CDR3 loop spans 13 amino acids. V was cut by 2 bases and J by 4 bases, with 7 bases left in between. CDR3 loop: CASSLTSSDTQYF. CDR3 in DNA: TGTGCCAGCAGCTTAACTAGTTCAGATACGCAGTATTTT.

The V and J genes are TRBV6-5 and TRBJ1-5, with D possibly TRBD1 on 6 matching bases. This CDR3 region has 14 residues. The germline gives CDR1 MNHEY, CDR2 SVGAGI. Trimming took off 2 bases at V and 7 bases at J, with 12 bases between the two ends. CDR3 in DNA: TGTGCCAGCAGTTACACAGGGCCAAACCAGCCCCAGCATTTT. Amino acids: CASSYTGPNQPQHF.

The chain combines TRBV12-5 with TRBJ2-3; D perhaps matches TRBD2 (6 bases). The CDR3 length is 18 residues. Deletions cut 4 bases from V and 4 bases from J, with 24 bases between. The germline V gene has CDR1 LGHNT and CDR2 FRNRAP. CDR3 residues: CASGSDPKGGGAPDTQYF. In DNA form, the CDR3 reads TGTGCTAGTGGTTCGGACCCCAAAGGTGGAGGGGCCCCAGATACGCAGTATTTT. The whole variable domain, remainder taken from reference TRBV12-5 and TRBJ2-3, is DARVTQTPRHKVTEMGQEVTMRCQPILGHNTVFWYRQTMMQGLELLAYFRNRAPLDDSGMPKDRFSAEMPDATLATLKIQPSEPRDSAVYFCASGSDPKGGGAPDTQYFGPGTRLTVL.